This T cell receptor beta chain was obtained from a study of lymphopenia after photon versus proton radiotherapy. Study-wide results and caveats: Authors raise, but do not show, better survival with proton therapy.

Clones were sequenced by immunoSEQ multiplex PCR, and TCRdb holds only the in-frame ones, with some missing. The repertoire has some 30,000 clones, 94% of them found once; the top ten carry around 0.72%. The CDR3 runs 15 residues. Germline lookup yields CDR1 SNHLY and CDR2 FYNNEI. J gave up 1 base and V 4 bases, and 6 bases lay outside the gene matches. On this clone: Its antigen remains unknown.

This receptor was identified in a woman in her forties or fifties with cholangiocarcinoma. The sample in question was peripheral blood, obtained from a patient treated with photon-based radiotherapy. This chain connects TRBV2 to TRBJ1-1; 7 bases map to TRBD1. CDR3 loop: CASSASTGWNTEAFF. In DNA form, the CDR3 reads TGTGCCAGCAGTGCCTCGACAGGGTGGAACACTGAAGCTTTCTTT.